This T cell receptor beta chain was recorded in a study of blood T cell repertoires in COVID-19. Sequencing used immunoSEQ multiplex PCR; TCRdb keeps in-frame clones, though not all of them. The sample yields approximately 270,000 clones, 90% to 95% seen once. Germline assignment: CDR1 SGHTA and CDR2 FQGTGA. CDR3 size: 13 residues. The germline V and J ends were trimmed by 5 bases and 5 bases, with 12 bases remaining between them. The sequenced sample was PBMCs or T cells enriched from blood (not recorded which). The clonotype originates from a human donor in a cohort exposed to, infected with or recovered from COVID-19 (not recorded which). The donor label of this sample is uncertain. V usage is TRBV7-3 and J usage is TRBJ2-5, with D maybe TRBD2 (6 bases). CDR3 bases: TGTGCCAGCAGCCCCGGGGCGGGGGAGACCCAGTACTTC. Translated, it gives CASSPGAGETQYF.